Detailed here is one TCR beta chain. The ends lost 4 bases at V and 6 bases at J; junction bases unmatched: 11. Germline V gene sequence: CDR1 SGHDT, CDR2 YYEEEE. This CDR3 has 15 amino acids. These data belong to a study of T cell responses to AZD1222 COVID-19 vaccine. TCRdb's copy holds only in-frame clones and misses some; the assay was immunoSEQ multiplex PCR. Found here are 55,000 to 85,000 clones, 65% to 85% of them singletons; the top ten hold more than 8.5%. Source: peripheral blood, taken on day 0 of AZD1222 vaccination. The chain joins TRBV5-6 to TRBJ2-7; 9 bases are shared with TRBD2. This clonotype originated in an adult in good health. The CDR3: CASSSTGTSPLEQYF. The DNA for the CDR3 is TGTGCCAGCAGCAGCACCGGGACTAGCCCCCTCGAGCAGTACTTC.